Below, 26 T cell receptor beta chains from the same sample are listed, as sequenced in a study of identical twins. A single record per CDR3 protein comes from TCRdb applying MiXCR to the 5' RACE reads. The table shows about 150,000 distinct CDR3 sequences, with under 4.5% occurring only once. Sequences were obtained from memory T cells sorted from blood. The receptors derive from a man younger than 35 in good health.

This clonotype was detected many times. This chain links TRBV3-1 with TRBJ2-6; D not resolved. With 4 bases removed from V and 0 bases from J, the gap between germline ends came to 7 bases. The CDR3 loop spans 15 amino acids. CDR1 and CDR2 from the germline V gene are LGHDT and YNNKEL (reference sequence). CDR3 nucleotide sequence: TGTGCCAGCAGCCGACTGGGCTCTGGGGCCAACGTCCTGACTTTC. It translates to CASSRLGSGANVLTF.

This rearrangement joins TRBV10-2 to TRBJ1-6; 7 bases line up with TRBD1. V shed 6 bases, J shed 3 bases, and the junction held 2 bases outside the gene matches. Germline CDR1 WSHSY, CDR2 SAAADI. There are 14 residues in the CDR3. In nucleotides, the CDR3 is TGCGCCAGCAGGGACAGGTTCTATAATTCACCCCTCCACTTT. Translating it yields CASRDRFYNSPLHF.

This chain joins TRBV20-1 and TRBJ2-3; 8 bases line up with TRBD1. The CDR3 loop spans 15 amino acids. Germline values: CDR1 DFQATT, CDR2 SNEGSKA (reference sequence). The V gene end was trimmed by 5 bases and the J gene end by 3 bases; junction bases not matched to a gene: 10. In DNA, the CDR3 is TGCAGTGCTGGGTCGGACAGGGAACGTACAGATACGCAGTATTTT. Residues: CSAGSDRERTDTQYF.

This clonotype was seen many times. The chain carries TRBV30 and TRBJ2-4; 7 bases match TRBD1. The CDR3 runs 17 residues. With 1 base clipped from V and 3 bases from J, the junction kept 12 bases outside the gene matches. Germline CDR1 and CDR2: GTSNPN and SVGIG (reference sequence). The CDR3 DNA reads as TGTGCCTGGAGTGCACAAAGGGACAGTACGGGCAAAAACATTCAGTACTTC. Protein product: CAWSAQRDSTGKNIQYF. The full variable domain, completed using reference TRBV30 and TRBJ2-4, is SQTIHQWPATLVQPVGSPLSLECTVEGTSNPNLYWYRQAAGRGLQLLFYSVGIGQISSEVPQNLSASRPQDRQFILSSKKLLLSDSGFYLCAWSAQRDSTGKNIQYFGAGTRLSVL.

This clonotype occurred many times. This chain connects TRBV7-3 to TRBJ2-3; 10 bases line up with TRBD2. V was pared by 5 bases and J by 4 bases, with 6 bases of the junction left unmatched. The germline V gene has CDR1 SGHTA and CDR2 FQGTGA. CDR3 length equals 15 residues. The CDR3: CASSRLAGAPDTQYF. The CDR3, as DNA: TGTGCCAGCAGCCGTCTAGCGGGAGCTCCAGATACGCAGTATTTT.

This clonotype appeared many times. This chain uses TRBV27 with TRBJ2-5, with 11 bases that match TRBD2. The CDR3 has 16 residues. The germline gives CDR1 MNHEY, CDR2 SMNVEV (reference sequence). CDR3 amino acids: CASRPGLAAIKETQYF. The CDR3 region has the DNA TGTGCATCCCGTCCGGGACTAGCGGCAATTAAAGAGACCCAGTACTTC.

This clonotype was seen repeatedly, ten times or more. V is TRBV2 and J is TRBJ2-3, with a tentative D call TRBD1 (6 bases). Germline CDR1 SNHLY, CDR2 FYNNEI. The CDR3 loop spans 12 amino acids. V was clipped by 3 bases and J by 6 bases, with 7 bases between them. DNA of the CDR3: TGTGCCAGCAGTGAGAGGGGGGATACGCAGTATTTT. Its translation: CASSERGDTQYF.

This clonotype was seen many times. The CDR3 loop reads CASSQDREGGYTF. In DNA, the CDR3 is TGCGCCAGCAGCCAAGATAGAGAGGGAGGCTACACCTTC. The rearrangement joins TRBV4-3 to TRBJ1-2; D not certain. CDR1 and CDR2 from the germline V gene are LGHNA and YSLEER. The CDR3 sequence is 13 residues long. V lost 0 bases to trimming and J lost 8 bases, with 10 bases between them.

In its sample, this clonotype was seen many times. The CDR3 DNA reads as TGCAGTGCCCCCCCCCGGGGGGGGTACCAAGAGACCCAGTACTTC. Residues: CSAPPRGGYQETQYF. The V call is TRBV20-1, the J call TRBJ2-5, with TRBD2 matching 8 bases. The CDR3 is made up of 15 amino acids. Germline assignment: CDR1 DFQATT and CDR2 SNEGSKA (reference sequence). The junction had 9 bases not matched to a gene; V was cut back by 6 bases and J by 0 bases.

This clonotype was seen at least ten times. V and J are TRBV28 and TRBJ1-4, with 7 positions matching TRBD1. There are 13 residues in the CDR3. V was clipped by 6 bases and J by 5 bases; unmatched bases: 3. Germline CDR1 is MDHEN and CDR2 is SYDVKM. For the CDR3, the DNA is TGTGCCAGCAGCGTGACAGGGAATGAAAAACTGTTTTTT. This gives the protein CASSVTGNEKLFF.

This clonotype appeared many times. The V gene is TRBV14, the J gene TRBJ1-5, with D unclear. The ends were cut back, 5 bases at V and 4 bases at J, with 6 bases in the middle. CDR1 SGHDN and CDR2 FVKESK come from the germline V gene. The CDR3 spans 12 residues. CDR3 in amino acids: CASSVSNQPQHF. The DNA of the CDR3 is TGTGCCAGCAGCGTCTCGAATCAGCCCCAGCATTTT.

This clonotype was found many times. The genes are TRBV29-1 and TRBJ2-5; 9 bases are a match to TRBD1. The CDR3 has 14 amino acids. The germline V gene has CDR1 SQVTM and CDR2 ANQGSEA. The J segment lost 2 bases and the V segment lost 4 bases, leaving 5 bases of the junction unmatched. For the CDR3, the DNA is TGCAGCGTTGGAGGACAGGGGCTACAAGAGACCCAGTACTTC. Its protein product is CSVGGQGLQETQYF.

This clonotype was detected ten times or more. This chain uses TRBV19 with TRBJ2-7; D is unclear. Trimming cost V 3 bases and J 3 bases, with 12 bases left between them. The CDR3 extends over 14 amino acids. Germline CDR1 LNHDA, CDR2 SQIVND (reference sequence). CDR3 residues: CASSIGHRNYEQYF. Written as DNA, the CDR3 is TGTGCCAGTAGTATTGGGCACCGGAACTACGAGCAGTACTTC.

This clonotype was observed at least ten times. The V and J genes are TRBV3-1 and TRBJ2-1; D unresolved. Germline assignment: CDR1 LGHDT and CDR2 YNNKEL (reference sequence). The CDR3 totals 15 residues. V lost 2 bases and J 0 bases, leaving 8 bases between the germline ends. CDR3 loop: CASSQNGLSYNEQFF. CDR3 sequence (DNA): TGTGCCAGCAGCCAAAACGGCCTCTCCTACAATGAGCAGTTCTTC.

Ten or more counts support this clonotype. This chain links TRBV29-1 with TRBJ1-2; 9 bases map to TRBD1. CDR3 size: 13 residues. Germline V gene data show CDR1 as SQVTM and CDR2 as ANQGSEA. V gave up 6 bases and J gave up 5 bases; unmatched junction bases: 7. The CDR3 nucleotides read TGCAGCGTGAAAGAGACAGGGGGGTATGGCTACACCTTC. This gives the protein CSVKETGGYGYTF.

The chain is built from TRBV20-1 and TRBJ2-6; D is unclear. Per the germline V gene, CDR1 is DFQATT and CDR2 is SNEGSKA (reference sequence). With 2 bases removed from V and 4 bases from J, the gap between germline ends came to 12 bases. This CDR3 contains 15 residues. CDR3 amino acids: CSARHTGSGANVLTF. The DNA of the CDR3 is TGCAGTGCTAGACACACGGGCTCAGGGGCCAACGTCCTGACTTTC.

This clonotype was seen repeatedly, ten times or more. The genes are TRBV12-3 or TRBV12-4 and TRBJ2-1, with D unresolved. CDR3 length: 13 amino acids. The V and J ends lost 3 bases and 7 bases respectively, with 10 bases between them. As DNA, the CDR3 is TGTGCCAGCAGTTTGGTTAACTCTAATGAGCAGTTCTTC. Translated, it gives CASSLVNSNEQFF.

This clonotype showed up many times. The chain recombines TRBV11-2 with TRBJ2-1; 8 bases are shared with TRBD2. Germline CDR1 is SGHAT and CDR2 is FQNNGV. The J segment lost 5 bases and the V segment lost 2 bases, leaving 14 bases of the junction unmatched. The CDR3 sequence is 18 residues long. The CDR3: CASSLRSLGRALNNEQFF. In nucleotides, the CDR3 is TGTGCCAGCAGCTTACGATCCCTCGGGAGGGCTCTTAACAATGAGCAGTTCTTC.

This clonotype occurred many times. The chain links TRBV20-1 to TRBJ2-3, with 8 bases that match TRBD2. CDR1 is DFQATT, CDR2 SNEGSKA, per germline (reference sequence). Trimming at V came to 2 bases and at J to 4 bases, leaving 2 bases not matched to a gene. This CDR3 is built from 13 residues. Here the CDR3 reads CSARTGGADTQYF. CDR3 DNA sequence: TGCAGTGCTAGAACGGGAGGGGCAGATACGCAGTATTTT.

This clonotype has a count of ten or more. The V and J genes are TRBV4-1 and TRBJ1-2; the match to TRBD1 covers 7 bases. J was trimmed by 4 bases and V by 1 base; bases with no gene match: 12. CDR3 length equals 17 residues. The germline V gene encodes CDR1 MGHRA and CDR2 YSYEKL. The CDR3 reads CASSQGGTDPARYGYTF. The CDR3 nucleotides are TGCGCCAGCAGCCAAGGGGGGACAGACCCGGCCCGCTATGGCTACACCTTC.

This clonotype appeared many times. V usage is TRBV7-9 and J usage is TRBJ1-2; D unresolved. The CDR3 runs 14 residues. CDR1 is SEHNR, CDR2 FQNEAQ, per germline (reference sequence). V lost 5 bases and J 4 bases, leaving 14 bases between the germline ends. This CDR3 reads CASSTGGLSYGYTF. CDR3 sequence (DNA): TGTGCCAGCAGCACTGGCGGGTTGAGCTATGGCTACACCTTC.

This clonotype was detected a few times. The V call is TRBV5-4, the J call TRBJ2-3; D gene ambiguous. This CDR3 region has 15 residues. Looked up from germline, CDR1 is SGHNT and CDR2 is YYREEE (reference sequence). V lost 0 bases and J lost 5, with 13 bases in between. CDR3: CASSLGRIDGDTQYF. The CDR3 nucleotides read TGTGCCAGCAGCTTGGGCCGAATAGACGGAGATACGCAGTATTTT. Filled out from reference TRBV5-4 and TRBJ2-3, the complete variable domain reads ETGVTQSPTHLIKTRGQQVTLRCSSQSGHNTVSWYQQALGQGPQFIFQYYREEENGRGNFPPRFSGLQFPNYSSELNVNALELDDSALYLCASSLGRIDGDTQYFGPGTRLTVL.

This clonotype was recorded at least ten times. The chain links TRBV7-2 to TRBJ1-1; possible D gene TRBD1, 5 bases. The CDR3 length is 14 residues. The germline V and J ends were trimmed by 5 bases and 3 bases, with 13 bases remaining between them. Germline V gives CDR1 SGHTA, CDR2 FQGNSA. The CDR3 coding sequence is TGTGCCAGCAGCAAGGGACGGTTTGACACTGAAGCTTTCTTT. Encoded protein: CASSKGRFDTEAFF.

This clonotype was observed at least ten times. The V gene is TRBV10-1, the J gene TRBJ1-2; D is uncertain. The CDR3 extends over 13 amino acids. CDR1 WNHNN and CDR2 SYGVQD come from the germline V gene (reference sequence). Trimming cost V 2 bases and J 3 bases, with 7 bases left between them. The CDR3 DNA follows: TGCGCCAGCAGTGAGAGGAGGGACTATGGCTACACCTTC. Its translation is CASSERRDYGYTF.

Comment on this clonotype: A much larger clone lies a single base off, so this may be a read error. The CDR3 reads CASSVRSQGAGGANVLNF. The CDR3 coding sequence is TGTGCCAGCTCGGTCCGGTCACAGGGGGCCGGCGGGGCCAACGTCCTGAATTTC. This sequence joins TRBV18 and TRBJ2-6; 9 bases agree with TRBD1. Germline CDR1 reads KGHSH; CDR2 reads LQKENI. This CDR3 spans 18 amino acids.

This clonotype has at least ten counts. The CDR3 loop is CASSFLSSSQTEAFF. DNA of the CDR3: TGTGCCAGCAGTTTTTTATCTTCGTCCCAAACTGAAGCTTTCTTT. The chain combines TRBV28 with TRBJ1-1; unclear D gene. Trimming left V 3 bases short and J 5 bases short, with 16 bases between. This CDR3 has 15 amino acids. Germline V gives CDR1 MDHEN, CDR2 SYDVKM.